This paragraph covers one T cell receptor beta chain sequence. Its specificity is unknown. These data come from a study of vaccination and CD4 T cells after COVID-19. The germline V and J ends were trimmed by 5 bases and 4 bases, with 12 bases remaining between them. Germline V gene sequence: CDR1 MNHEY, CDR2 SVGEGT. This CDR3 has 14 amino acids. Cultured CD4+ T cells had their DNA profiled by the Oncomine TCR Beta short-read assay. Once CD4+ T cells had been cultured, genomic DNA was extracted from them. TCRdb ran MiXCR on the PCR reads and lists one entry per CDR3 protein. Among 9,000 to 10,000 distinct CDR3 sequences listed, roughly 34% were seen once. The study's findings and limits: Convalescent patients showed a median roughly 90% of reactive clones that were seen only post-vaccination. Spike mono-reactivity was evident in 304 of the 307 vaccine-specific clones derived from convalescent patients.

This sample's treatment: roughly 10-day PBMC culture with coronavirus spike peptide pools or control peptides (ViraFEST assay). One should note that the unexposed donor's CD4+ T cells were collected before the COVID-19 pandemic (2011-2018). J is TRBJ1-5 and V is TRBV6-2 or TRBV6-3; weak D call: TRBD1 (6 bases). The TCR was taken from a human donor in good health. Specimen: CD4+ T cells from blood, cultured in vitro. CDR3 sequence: CASSPGQINQPQHF. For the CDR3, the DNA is TGTGCCAGCAGTCCAGGACAGATTAATCAGCCCCAGCATTTT.